This T cell receptor (beta chain) was observed in a study of T cell responses to AZD1222 COVID-19 vaccine. This CDR3 is 14 amino acids long. V lost 0 bases to trimming and J lost 2 bases, with 7 bases between them. Germline CDR1 is LGHDT and CDR2 is YNNKEL (reference sequence). Of note for this clone: Its antigen is unidentified.

Findings and limits, study-wide: At study baseline, merely about 6 AZD1222 recipients were seropositive. Spike was spanned by vaccine-associated CD4 TCRs, with dominance at 160-218 and 743-854. Repertoire sampling was restricted to post-peak T cell response timepoints. The donors showed a predominance of white British ancestry and of females, with possible underestimation of clonal diversity.

Only in-frame clones appear in the TCRdb table, and some are missing; sequencing was by immunoSEQ multiplex PCR. The sample includes some 80,000 clones, roughly nine tenths of them seen just once. This sequence originates from an adult in good health. The sequencing here drew on peripheral blood, taken on day 0 of AZD1222 vaccination. The chain employs TRBV3-1 (or the pseudogene TRBV3-2) and TRBJ1-2; D is undetermined. Here the CDR3 reads CASSQDAGNYGYTF. The CDR3 DNA follows: TGTGCCAGCAGCCAAGATGCGGGAAACTATGGCTACACCTTC.